The 8 T cell receptor beta chains reported below all come from one sample, sequenced in a study of T-cell reconstitution after alpha-beta-depleted transplantation in children. Unique molecular identifiers were incorporated when the TCRbeta library was constructed. A single record per CDR3 protein comes from TCRdb applying MiXCR to the PCR reads. The sample consists of 440,000 or so distinct CDR3 sequences, 43% of them appearing once. The specimen comprised PBMCs, sampled before TCRalphabeta/CD19-depleted stem cell transplant. The receptors shown here come from a girl between 2 and 10 years old with aplastic anemia, due to receive a stem cell transplant.

Written as DNA, the CDR3 is TGTGCCAGCAGCTCCGCTGGGGACATGGGAATCGGATTTGCGCAGTATTTT. Translation gives CASSSAGDMGIGFAQYF. V is TRBV5-6 and J is TRBJ2-3, with a weak D call TRBD1 (6 bases). The CDR3 totals 17 residues. Trimming removed 3 bases at V and 10 bases at J, with 27 bases between. The V gene's germline CDR1 is SGHDT and CDR2 YYEEEE.

The chain links TRBV7-2 to TRBJ2-1; D is unclear. V gave up 5 bases and J gave up 5 bases, with 10 bases separating them. The CDR3 extends over 13 amino acids. CDR1 is SGHTA, CDR2 FQGNSA, per germline. The CDR3 nucleotides read TGTGCCAGCAGCCATGACTCGCACAATGAGCAGTTCTTC. It translates to CASSHDSHNEQFF.

The chain has TRBV15 and TRBJ1-1, with unresolved D. The CDR3 is 14 residues long. CDR1 LNHNV and CDR2 YYDKDF come from the germline V gene (reference sequence). Trimming shortened V by 5 bases and J by 2 bases, and 12 bases separated the two germline ends. The CDR3 region is CATSPDLGNTEAFF. As DNA, the CDR3 is TGTGCCACCAGCCCGGACCTGGGTAACACTGAAGCTTTCTTT. Full variable domain (missing parts from reference TRBV15 and TRBJ1-1): DAMVIQNPRYQVTQFGKPVTLSCSQTLNHNVMYWYQQKSSQAPKLLFHYYDKDFNNEADTPDNFQSRRPNTSFCFLDIRSPGLGDTAMYLCATSPDLGNTEAFFGQGTRLTVV.

The V gene is TRBV7-3, the J gene TRBJ2-3, with D maybe TRBD2 (7 bases). Germline V gene sequence: CDR1 SGHTA, CDR2 FQGTGA. Trimming took 1 base from V and 3 from J, leaving 17 bases between them. The CDR3 covers 17 residues. The CDR3 nucleotides are TGTGCCAGCAGCTTAAGAGGGGGGGCGGTGGGGACAGATACGCAGTATTTT. This codes for CASSLRGGAVGTDTQYF.

This clonotype occurred many times. The chain recombines TRBV6-1 with TRBJ1-5; unclear D gene. V was shortened by 5 bases and J by 1 base, with 21 bases between the two germline ends. The V gene's germline CDR1 is MNHNS and CDR2 SASEGT. There are 18 residues in the CDR3. The CDR3 DNA reads TGTGCCAGCAGTATTTCAGATACGGACCATCCGAGCAATCAGCCCCAGCATTTT. This translates into CASSISDTDHPSNQPQHF.

The chain uses TRBV25-1 and TRBJ1-1; D is uncertain. Germline CDR1 is MGHDK and CDR2 is SYGVNS. Trimming removed 4 bases at V and 6 bases at J, with 6 bases between. The CDR3 runs to 11 residues. CDR3 coding DNA: TGTGCCAGCAGTGTGACCTCTGAAGCTTTCTTT. It specifies CASSVTSEAFF.

This clonotype was seen a few times. This chain connects TRBV4-1 to TRBJ1-5; D gene ambiguous. Trimming removed 4 bases at V and 5 bases at J, with 9 bases between. The CDR3 has 13 amino acids. Germline CDR1 MGHRA, CDR2 YSYEKL. The CDR3 DNA follows: TGCGCCAGCAGCCTAAGCGAGGATCAGCCCCAGCATTTT. It yields the protein CASSLSEDQPQHF.

The rearrangement joins TRBV7-9 to TRBJ1-1, with D perhaps matching TRBD1 (6 bases). This CDR3 has 15 amino acids. Trimming removed 8 bases at V and 5 bases at J, with 21 bases between. Germline V gives CDR1 SEHNR, CDR2 FQNEAQ (reference sequence). The CDR3 sequence: CASAGEGGLLTEAFF. In DNA, the CDR3 is TGTGCCAGCGCTGGGGAGGGGGGGTTATTAACTGAAGCTTTCTTT.